A single sample is the source of the 5 T cell receptor beta chains below, sequenced in a study of T-cell reconstitution after alpha-beta-depleted transplantation in children. Preparation of the TCRbeta library used unique molecular identifiers. TCRdb reprocessed the PCR reads with MiXCR, giving one entry per CDR3 protein. The table shows 350,000 to 400,000 distinct CDR3 sequences, with less than 15% occurring only once. The sample here was PBMCs, taken from the stem cell graft. The receptors originated from a human donor who donated a stem cell graft to a child with Fanconi anemia.

V usage is TRBV28 and J usage is TRBJ2-2, with D maybe TRBD2 (6 bases). Trimming pared 6 bases from V and 5 bases from J, leaving 19 bases between. There are 16 residues in the CDR3. CDR1 is MDHEN and CDR2 is SYDVKM in the germline V gene. The CDR3 region is CASSSHRGSGTGELFF. In nucleotides, the CDR3 is TGTGCCAGCAGCTCCCACCGGGGGTCGGGTACCGGGGAGCTGTTTTTT.

This clonotype was found a few times. The rearrangement joins TRBV6-1 to TRBJ1-1; D remains unclear. V was cut by 7 bases and J by 7 bases, with 25 bases left in between. In germline, CDR1 is MNHNS, CDR2 SASEGT. The CDR3 is made up of 16 amino acids. CDR3: CASKVRGVIMRGEAFF. For the CDR3, the DNA is TGTGCCAGCAAGGTACGCGGGGTCATTATGAGAGGTGAAGCTTTCTTT.

This clonotype was picked up a small number of times. The chain links TRBV5-5 to TRBJ1-1; no clear D gene. The germline CDR1 and CDR2 sequences are SGHKS and YYEKEE (reference sequence). The CDR3 spans 16 residues. Trimming left V 3 bases short and J 1 base short, with 16 bases between. The CDR3 DNA follows: TGTGCCAGCAGCTCCTCCCGGCCACGGCGGAACACTGAAGCTTTCTTT. Encoded protein: CASSSSRPRRNTEAFF.

The V call is TRBV20-1, the J call TRBJ2-1, with TRBD1 as a possible D gene (5 bases). Trimming removed 3 bases from V and 5 bases from J, with 11 bases in between. The CDR3 totals 13 residues. Germline V gives CDR1 DFQATT, CDR2 SNEGSKA (reference sequence). The CDR3 DNA reads TGCAGTGCTAGGGCACAGGCCAACAATGAGCAGTTCTTC. Protein sequence: CSARAQANNEQFF.

This chain links TRBV30 with TRBJ2-7; D is perhaps TRBD1 (6 bases). V lost 2 bases and J 5 bases, leaving 10 bases between the germline ends. Per germline, CDR1 GTSNPN and CDR2 SVGIG (reference sequence). This CDR3 region has 12 residues. CDR3 sequence reads: CAWSTGPHEQYF. In nucleotides, the CDR3 is TGTGCCTGGAGTACAGGGCCCCACGAGCAGTACTTC.